The T cell receptor beta chain described here comes from a study of Graves' ophthalmopathy and Graves' hyperthyroidism. With respect to this clonotype: The antigen is undetermined.

RNA transcripts served as template for amplifying TCR beta CDR3 sequences. Amplification began with first-round RT-PCR using HTBI primers, then second-round multiplex PCR was performed. A single record per CDR3 protein comes from TCRdb applying MiXCR to the multiplex PCR reads. Altogether 350,000 to 400,000 distinct CDR3 sequences are present, 15% to 19% being singletons, with the ten largest covering roughly 7%. Regarding the study as a whole: Both a roughly 70% sensitivity and an approximately 77% specificity characterized the model's predictions of ophthalmopathy progression.

Pregnancy or lactation, uncontrolled infections and other autoimmune diseases were grounds for excluding patients. A diagnosis was made from clinical symptoms together with serum thyroxine, TRAb, thyroid ultrasound and orbital computed tomography. It was from 10 ml of fresh peripheral blood that the PBMCs came. The CDR3 sequence is 18 residues long. V gave up 2 bases and J gave up 7 bases; unmatched junction bases: 13. From germline, CDR1 is MNHEY and CDR2 SVGEGT. The specimen was peripheral blood. The chain employs TRBV6-2 or TRBV6-3 and TRBJ2-2; TRBD2 agrees at 10 bases. The sequence was obtained from a young woman with stable Graves' hyperthyroidism. The DNA for the CDR3 is TGTGCCAGCAGTTACCCCAGATTGAGCGGGGGGGCTGGCGGGGAGCTGTTTTTT. Its translation: CASSYPRLSGGAGGELFF.